This is a list of T cell receptor beta chains from one sample in a study of T-cell reconstitution after alpha-beta-depleted transplantation in children. TCRdb re-analysed the PCR reads in MiXCR, keeping a single row per CDR3 protein. The sample lists 780,000 or so distinct CDR3 sequences, 16% occurring once. Source: PBMCs, mostly from graft donor cells, taken 360 days after TCRalphabeta/CD19-depleted stem cell transplant. Source of these receptors: a male patient under 18 who had a stem cell transplant for acute lymphoblastic leukemia, so the T cells may come from the graft donor. Both conserved end residues are part of each CDR3. A D gene is named only where the DNA matches it firmly. Part of the rows lack a size; the others show once, few, many or a class for expanded clones.

d_gene	abundance	v_gene	j_gene	CDR3aa	CDR3nt
TRBD1	NA	TRBV5-1	TRBJ1-1	CASSFLGQGAEAFF	TGCGCCAGCAGCTTTCTCGGGCAGGGGGCTGAAGCTTTCTTT
TRBD2	few	TRBV5-1	TRBJ2-5	CASSLANSGRGETQYF	TGCGCCAGCAGCTTGGCCAACAGCGGGAGAGGGGAGACCCAGTACTTC
NA	many	TRBV18	TRBJ2-7	CASSVADTYEQYF	TGTGCCAGCTCAGTTGCCGACACCTACGAGCAGTACTTC
TRBD1	few	TRBV11-1	TRBJ2-7	CASSLRRRGQVNSYEQYF	TGTGCCAGCAGCTTACGCCGCCGGGGACAGGTTAACTCCTACGAGCAGTACTTC
TRBD2	NA	TRBV5-1	TRBJ2-5	CASRLRLAEETQYF	TGCGCCAGCAGATTGCGACTAGCGGAAGAGACCCAGTACTTC
TRBD1	many	TRBV5-1	TRBJ1-3	CASFDRERNTIYF	TGCGCCAGCTTCGACAGGGAGAGAAACACCATATATTTT
TRBD1	NA	TRBV13	TRBJ1-6	CASSQTGPPLHF	TGTGCCAGCAGCCAGACAGGGCCACCCCTCCACTTT
TRBD1	many	TRBV27	TRBJ1-6	CASSFWGQGNSPLHF	TGTGCCAGCAGTTTTTGGGGACAGGGGAATTCACCCCTCCACTTT
NA	few	TRBV12-3/TRBV12-4	TRBJ1-2	CASSLLPGVLNGYTF	TGTGCCAGCAGTTTATTGCCTGGAGTTCTAAACGGCTACACCTTC
TRBD2	NA	TRBV20-1	TRBJ2-7	CSASEIPGLAPYEQYF	TGCAGTGCTAGCGAAATTCCGGGACTAGCACCCTACGAGCAGTACTTC
TRBD1	NA	TRBV7-9	TRBJ1-5	CASSSGQGEMQPQHF	TGTGCCAGCAGCTCGGGACAGGGAGAAATGCAGCCCCAGCATTTT
NA	few	TRBV27	TRBJ2-7	CASSWSSGSYEQYF	TGTGCCAGCAGTTGGTCGAGCGGCTCCTACGAGCAGTACTTC
NA	few	TRBV2	TRBJ2-1	CASSDYPYNEQFF	TGTGCCAGCTCGGACTACCCCTACAATGAGCAGTTCTTC
TRBD2	NA	TRBV4-1	TRBJ2-5	CASSHYDGRARETQYF	TGCGCCAGCAGCCATTACGACGGGAGGGCCAGAGAGACCCAGTACTTC
TRBD1	few	TRBV11-2	TRBJ2-1	CASSSRGQGSNEQFF	TGTGCCAGCAGCTCCAGAGGACAGGGATCCAATGAGCAGTTCTTC
NA	NA	TRBV5-5	TRBJ2-1	CASSPNHPTRPGFF	TGTGCCAGCAGCCCCAATCATCCTACGCGACCGGGGTTCTTC
NA	NA	TRBV12-3/TRBV12-4	TRBJ1-5	CASSPRRGSNQPQHF	TGTGCCAGCAGTCCCCGCAGGGGTAGCAATCAGCCCCAGCATTTT
NA	few	TRBV5-1	TRBJ2-6	CASSPDPGSGANVLTF	TGCGCCAGCAGCCCAGATCCGGGCTCCGGGGCCAACGTCCTGACTTTC
NA	NA	TRBV5-1	TRBJ2-7	CASSPQGMWDEQYF	TGCGCCAGCAGCCCCCAGGGGATGTGGGACGAGCAGTACTTC
TRBD2	NA	TRBV12-3/TRBV12-4	TRBJ2-1	CASSLLLAGGDEQFF	TGTGCCAGCAGTTTACTACTAGCGGGGGGGGATGAGCAGTTCTTC
NA	few	TRBV25-1	TRBJ2-7	CASSEWPYEQYF	TGTGCCAGCAGTGAATGGCCTTACGAGCAGTACTTC
NA	NA	TRBV18	TRBJ2-2	CASSQYDTLNTGELFF	TGTGCCAGCTCACAATATGACACCTTGAACACCGGGGAGCTGTTTTTT
TRBD2	few	TRBV7-3	TRBJ2-2	CASSLWPAGSGGELFF	TGTGCCAGCAGCTTATGGCCAGCGGGATCAGGAGGGGAGCTGTTTTTT
TRBD2	few	TRBV19	TRBJ2-1	CARRITGTSENEQFF	TGTGCCAGGCGAATTACCGGGACTAGCGAGAATGAGCAGTTCTTC
TRBD2	few	TRBV4-1	TRBJ2-1	CASSQGATSSYNEQFF	TGCGCCAGCAGCCAAGGCGCGACTAGCAGCTACAATGAGCAGTTCTTC
NA	NA	TRBV7-9	TRBJ2-4	CASSLPNDRNIQYF	TGTGCCAGCAGCTTACCTAACGACAGAAACATTCAGTACTTC
TRBD1	many	TRBV20-1	TRBJ2-3	CSARIETGFTDTQYF	TGCAGTGCTAGAATTGAGACAGGGTTCACAGATACGCAGTATTTT
TRBD1	NA	TRBV7-9	TRBJ1-4	CASSHTGGEVDEKLFF	TGTGCCAGCAGCCATACAGGGGGCGAGGTGGATGAAAAACTGTTTTTT
NA	few	TRBV24-1	TRBJ2-3	CATSDGTGTLRTDTQYF	TGTGCCACCAGTGATGGGACCGGGACCCTGAGGACAGATACGCAGTATTTT
NA	few	TRBV29-1	TRBJ2-4	CSVEPTLFEGKNIQYF	TGCAGCGTTGAGCCAACCCTATTTGAAGGGAAAAACATTCAGTACTTC
NA	many	TRBV20-1	TRBJ2-4	CSARPYMDHSKNIQYF	TGCAGTGCTAGACCCTACATGGACCACAGCAAAAACATTCAGTACTTC
NA	few	TRBV4-1	TRBJ1-5	CASSQDQAPNYSNQPQHF	TGCGCCAGCAGCCAAGACCAGGCCCCGAATTATAGCAATCAGCCCCAGCATTTT
TRBD1	NA	TRBV10-3	TRBJ2-1	CAISEQGTGHNEQFF	TGTGCCATCAGTGAACAGGGGACGGGACACAATGAGCAGTTCTTC
TRBD1	few	TRBV24-1	TRBJ1-1	CATQPSGGTEAFF	TGTGCCACCCAACCTTCAGGGGGAACTGAAGCTTTCTTT
TRBD2	few	TRBV4-1	TRBJ2-2	CASSQGLAGLYTGELFF	TGCGCCAGCAGCCAAGGGCTAGCGGGTTTGTACACCGGGGAGCTGTTTTTT
NA	NA	TRBV29-1	TRBJ2-7	CSVSGRSGGYEQYF	TGCAGCGTCTCGGGACGGAGTGGGGGGTACGAGCAGTACTTC
NA	few	TRBV12-3/TRBV12-4	TRBJ1-5	CASSLSGYSNQPQHF	TGTGCCAGCAGTTTATCGGGGTATAGCAATCAGCCCCAGCATTTT
TRBD1	NA	TRBV27	TRBJ2-7	CASSTTTGYPYEQYF	TGTGCCAGCAGTACCACGACAGGGTACCCCTACGAGCAGTACTTC
NA	few	TRBV5-1	TRBJ2-2	CASRETGTNTGELFF	TGCGCCAGCAGAGAAACAGGGACGAACACCGGGGAGCTGTTTTTT
NA	NA	TRBV5-5	TRBJ1-1	CASSLATRRENTEAFF	TGTGCCAGCAGCCTTGCCACTAGGCGAGAGAACACTGAAGCTTTCTTT
TRBD1	many	TRBV6-1	TRBJ2-2	CASTYRRWTGGRTGELFF	TGTGCCAGCACCTACAGACGATGGACAGGGGGCCGGACCGGGGAGCTGTTTTTT
TRBD2	few	TRBV27	TRBJ2-5	CASSSPGAVSGVPQETQYF	TGTGCCAGCAGTTCCCCAGGGGCAGTTAGCGGGGTGCCGCAAGAGACCCAGTACTTC
TRBD2	few	TRBV7-9	TRBJ2-5	CASSRRGLAGYETQYF	TGTGCCAGCAGCCGTAGAGGACTAGCGGGATATGAGACCCAGTACTTC
NA	many	TRBV29-1	TRBJ2-3	CSVGGRGLSTDTQYF	TGCAGCGTTGGGGGGCGCGGGCTGAGCACAGATACGCAGTATTTT
NA	many	TRBV5-1	TRBJ2-7	CASSLEGPTYEQYF	TGCGCCAGCAGCTTGGAAGGCCCGACCTACGAGCAGTACTTC
TRBD1	NA	TRBV5-1	TRBJ2-4	CASSVDRVKNIQYF	TGCGCCAGCAGCGTGGACAGGGTCAAAAACATTCAGTACTTC
TRBD1	few	TRBV19	TRBJ2-7	CASSTMGTEGYEQYF	TGTGCCAGTAGTACCATGGGGACAGAGGGCTACGAGCAGTACTTC
NA	NA	TRBV29-1	TRBJ1-1	CSVRKGEGSTEAFF	TGCAGCGTCCGAAAAGGAGAGGGGTCGACTGAAGCTTTCTTT
NA	NA	TRBV27	TRBJ1-2	CASSLSNRSPYGYTF	TGTGCCAGCAGTTTATCGAACCGGAGTCCATATGGCTACACCTTC
TRBD2	few	TRBV20-1	TRBJ2-7	CSARGTSGWVFNSYEQYF	TGCAGTGCTAGAGGAACTAGCGGGTGGGTTTTTAACTCCTACGAGCAGTACTTC
TRBD2	many	TRBV2	TRBJ2-3	CASGIAGVTDTQYF	TGTGCCAGCGGGATAGCGGGAGTGACAGATACGCAGTATTTT
TRBD1	NA	TRBV28	TRBJ1-1	CASSLEGAITEAFF	TGTGCCAGCAGTTTAGAGGGGGCGATCACTGAAGCTTTCTTT
TRBD2	NA	TRBV5-1	TRBJ2-5	CASSLARAGGSETQYF	TGCGCCAGCAGCTTGGCGAGGGCGGGAGGATCAGAGACCCAGTACTTC
NA	few	TRBV5-1	TRBJ2-7	CASRIRGGTPYEQYF	TGCGCCAGCAGAATTCGGGGCGGGACGCCCTACGAGCAGTACTTC
NA	NA	TRBV13	TRBJ2-7	CASSPPLSSSYEQYF	TGTGCCAGCAGCCCACCCCTCAGCTCTTCCTACGAGCAGTACTTC